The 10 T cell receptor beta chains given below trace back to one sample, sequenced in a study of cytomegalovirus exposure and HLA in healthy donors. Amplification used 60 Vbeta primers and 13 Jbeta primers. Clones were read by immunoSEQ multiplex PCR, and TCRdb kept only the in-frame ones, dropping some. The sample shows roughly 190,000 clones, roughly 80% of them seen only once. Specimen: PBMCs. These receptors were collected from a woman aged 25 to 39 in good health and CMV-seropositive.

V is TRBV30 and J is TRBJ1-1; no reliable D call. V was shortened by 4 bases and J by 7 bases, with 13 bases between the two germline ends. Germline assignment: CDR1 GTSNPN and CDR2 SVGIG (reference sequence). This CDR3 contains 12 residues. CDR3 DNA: TGTGCCTGGAATCGGGTTCTCCTTGAAGCTTTCTTT. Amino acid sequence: CAWNRVLLEAFF.

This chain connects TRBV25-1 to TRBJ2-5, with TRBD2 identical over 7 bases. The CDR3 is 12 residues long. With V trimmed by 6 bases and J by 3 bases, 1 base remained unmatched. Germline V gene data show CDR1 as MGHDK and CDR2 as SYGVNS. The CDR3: CASRTSEETQYF. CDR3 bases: TGTGCCAGCAGAACTAGCGAAGAGACCCAGTACTTC.

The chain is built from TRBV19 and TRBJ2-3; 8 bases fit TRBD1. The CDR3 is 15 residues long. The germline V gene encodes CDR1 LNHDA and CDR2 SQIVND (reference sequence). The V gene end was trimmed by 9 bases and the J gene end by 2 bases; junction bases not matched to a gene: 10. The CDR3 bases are TGTGCCAGCAACGCCTGGGACAGGTCCACAGATACGCAGTATTTT. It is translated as CASNAWDRSTDTQYF.

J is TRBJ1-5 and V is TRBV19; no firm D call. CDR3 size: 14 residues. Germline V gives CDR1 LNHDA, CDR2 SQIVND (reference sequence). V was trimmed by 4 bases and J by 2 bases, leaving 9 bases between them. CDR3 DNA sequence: TGTGCCAGTAGTAGAAGTTCGGGCAATCAGCCCCAGCATTTT. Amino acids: CASSRSSGNQPQHF.

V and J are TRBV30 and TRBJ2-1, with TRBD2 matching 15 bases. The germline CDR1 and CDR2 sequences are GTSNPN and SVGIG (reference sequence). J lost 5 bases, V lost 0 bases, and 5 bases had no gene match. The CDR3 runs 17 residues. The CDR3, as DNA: TGTGCCTGGAGTGTACGGTGGACTAGCGGGGGGGACAATGAGCAGTTCTTC. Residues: CAWSVRWTSGGDNEQFF.

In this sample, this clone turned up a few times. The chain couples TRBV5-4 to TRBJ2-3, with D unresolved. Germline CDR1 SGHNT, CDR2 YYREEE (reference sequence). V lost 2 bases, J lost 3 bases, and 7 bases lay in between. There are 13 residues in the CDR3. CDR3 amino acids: CASSFEPTDTQYF. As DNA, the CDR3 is TGTGCCAGCAGCTTCGAGCCGACAGATACGCAGTATTTT. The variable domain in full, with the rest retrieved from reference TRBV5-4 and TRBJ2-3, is ETGVTQSPTHLIKTRGQQVTLRCSSQSGHNTVSWYQQALGQGPQFIFQYYREEENGRGNFPPRFSGLQFPNYSSELNVNALELDDSALYLCASSFEPTDTQYFGPGTRLTVL.

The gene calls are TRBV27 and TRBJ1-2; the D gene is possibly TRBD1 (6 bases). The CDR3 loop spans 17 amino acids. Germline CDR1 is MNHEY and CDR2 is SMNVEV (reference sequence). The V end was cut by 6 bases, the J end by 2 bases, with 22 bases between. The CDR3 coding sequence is TGTGCCAGCAGGCCTCGTCCGGGGACACCTTCCAACTATGGCTACACCTTC. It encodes CASRPRPGTPSNYGYTF.

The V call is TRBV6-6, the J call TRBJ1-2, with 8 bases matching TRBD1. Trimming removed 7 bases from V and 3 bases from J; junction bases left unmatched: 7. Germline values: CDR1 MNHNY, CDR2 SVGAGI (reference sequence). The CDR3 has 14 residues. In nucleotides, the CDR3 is TGTGCCAGCAACGGACAGGGTGTCGACTATGGCTACACCTTC. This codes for CASNGQGVDYGYTF.

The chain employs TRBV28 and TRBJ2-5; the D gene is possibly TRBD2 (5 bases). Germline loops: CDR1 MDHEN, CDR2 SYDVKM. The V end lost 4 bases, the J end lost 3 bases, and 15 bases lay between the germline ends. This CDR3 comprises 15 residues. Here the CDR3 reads CASSSPPVGEETQYF. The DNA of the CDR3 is TGTGCCAGCAGTTCGCCCCCCGTCGGGGAAGAGACCCAGTACTTC. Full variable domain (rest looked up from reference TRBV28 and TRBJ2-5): DVKVTQSSRYLVKRTGEKVFLECVQDMDHENMFWYRQDPGLGLRLIYFSYDVKMKEKGDIPEGYSVSREKKERFSLILESASTNQTSMYLCASSSPPVGEETQYFGPGTRLLVL.

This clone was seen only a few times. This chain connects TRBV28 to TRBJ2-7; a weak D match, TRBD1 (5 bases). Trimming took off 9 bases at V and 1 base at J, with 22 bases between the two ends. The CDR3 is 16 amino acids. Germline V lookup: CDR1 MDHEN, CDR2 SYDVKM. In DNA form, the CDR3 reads TGTGCCAGTCAACCCCCAGGGTCCCCTTCGTCCTACGAGCAGTACTTC. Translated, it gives CASQPPGSPSSYEQYF.